The clone carrying this TCR beta chain appeared many times. The antigen is not known. For the unsorted libraries, 2 million PBMCs stored at -80 C served as input. TCRdb analysed the 5' RACE reads with MiXCR anew, one entry per CDR3 protein. The repertoire holds about 60,000 distinct CDR3 sequences, with 3.5% to 4.5% as singletons. The data were obtained in a study of neurological immune-mediated disorders. Study results and limitations: Phylogenetic analysis grouped 18 of 34 multiple sclerosis patients' repertoires together, suggesting a possible repertoire signature.

The CDR3 runs 12 residues. The V gene's germline CDR1 is SEHNR and CDR2 FQNEAQ (reference sequence). V was clipped by 6 bases and J by 4 bases, with 9 bases between them. This chain joins TRBV7-9 and TRBJ1-1; D gene unclear. This clonotype was obtained from a woman in her forties or fifties with multiple sclerosis. Material for sequencing was PBMCs. In DNA, the CDR3 is TGTGCCAGCAGACCATGGGGCACTGAAGCTTTCTTT. Its translation: CASRPWGTEAFF. Filled out from reference TRBV7-9 and TRBJ1-1, the complete variable domain reads DTGVSQNPRHKITKRGQNVTFRCDPISEHNRLYWYRQTLGQGPEFLTYFQNEAQLEKSRLLSDRFSAERPKGSFSTLEIQRTEQGDSAMYLCASRPWGTEAFFGQGTRLTVV.